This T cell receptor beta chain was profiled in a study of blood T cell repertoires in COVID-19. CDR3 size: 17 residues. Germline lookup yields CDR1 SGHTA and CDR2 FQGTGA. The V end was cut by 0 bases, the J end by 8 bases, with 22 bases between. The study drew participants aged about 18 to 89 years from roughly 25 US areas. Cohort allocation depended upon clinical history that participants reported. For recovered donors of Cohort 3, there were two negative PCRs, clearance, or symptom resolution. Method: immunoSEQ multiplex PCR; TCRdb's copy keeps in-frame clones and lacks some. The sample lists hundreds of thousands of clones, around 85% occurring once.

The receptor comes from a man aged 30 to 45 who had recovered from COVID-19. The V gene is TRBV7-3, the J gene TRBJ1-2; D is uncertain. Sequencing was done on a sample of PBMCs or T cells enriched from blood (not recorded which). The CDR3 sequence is CASSLTGLVDKTDGYTF. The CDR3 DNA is TGTGCCAGCAGCTTAACGGGTCTGGTAGACAAAACCGACGGCTACACCTTC.